This TCR beta chain was retrieved from a study of cytomegalovirus exposure and HLA in healthy donors. Study-level background: The 95 to 150 validation repertoires, a later analysis reported, used the same platform as the 550 to 800 first-cohort repertoires.

TCRdb keeps only in-frame clones here, not all; method: immunoSEQ multiplex PCR. This sample has tens of thousands of clones, with roughly 94% found just once. About this clone: Its specificity is unknown.

CDR3 length: 15 residues. J lost 8 bases, V lost 5 bases, and 11 bases had no gene match. CDR1 MNHEY and CDR2 SMNVEV come from the germline V gene (reference sequence). Study-level points and caveats: The tendency of first-cohort TCR clusters to co-occur in the 120 or so validation repertoires emerged from a later analysis.

This receptor was identified in a man between 18 and 29 years old in good health and CMV-seropositive. The chain has TRBV27 and TRBJ1-1; 10 nucleotides align to TRBD1. Sequencing input: PBMCs. The CDR3 reads CASSLTDRGVGEAFF. The DNA of the CDR3 is TGTGCCAGCAGTCTAACGGACAGGGGGGTCGGCGAAGCTTTCTTT.